The 27 T cell receptor beta chains below all came from one sample that was sequenced in a study of OX40 agonist ivuxolimab in advanced cancers. Sequencing was performed with immunoSEQ multiplex PCR; in TCRdb, only in-frame clones are kept and a portion is missing. The sample carries 65,000 to 90,000 clones, roughly nine tenths recorded once. The sample here was CD4+ or CD8+ T cells sorted from blood, taken in a trial of the OX40 agonist ivuxolimab. The receptor set was obtained from an adult with an advanced solid tumor such as melanoma, head and neck, liver or kidney cancer.

This chain links TRBV6-5 with TRBJ1-6, with D perhaps TRBD1 (5 bases). The CDR3 runs 14 residues. Deletions cut 5 bases from V and 10 bases from J, with 15 bases between. The germline CDR1 and CDR2 sequences are MNHEY and SVGAGI. The CDR3 DNA reads as TGTGCCAGCAGTGACATATGGGGGGGGTCACCCCTCCACTTT. Translating it yields CASSDIWGGSPLHF.

CDR3 sequence (DNA): TGCGCCAGCAGCCAAGGTATCTGGACAGGGTCCTCTGGGGCCAACGTCCTGACTTTC. This sequence encodes CASSQGIWTGSSGANVLTF. This rearrangement joins TRBV4-1 to TRBJ2-6; 8 nucleotides agree with TRBD1. The CDR3 covers 19 residues. Losses at the gene ends were 1 base for V and 0 bases for J; bases not matched to a gene: 8. From germline, CDR1 is MGHRA and CDR2 YSYEKL.

The CDR3 loop is CASRPDSGELFF. CDR3 nucleotide sequence: TGCGCCAGCAGGCCCGATAGCGGGGAGCTGTTTTTT. This chain joins TRBV10-1 and TRBJ2-2; D is undetermined. Trimming removed 6 bases at V and 7 bases at J, with 9 bases between. The CDR3 is 12 residues long. The germline gives CDR1 WNHNN, CDR2 SYGVQD (reference sequence).

The rearrangement links TRBV19 to TRBJ1-1; D is ambiguous. CDR1 LNHDA and CDR2 SQIVND come from the germline V gene (reference sequence). The V gene lost 4 bases and the J gene lost 4 bases, with 16 bases spanning the gap. This CDR3 is 15 amino acids long. The chain's CDR3 is CASSTRGLRGTEAFF. CDR3 in DNA: TGTGCCAGTAGTACTCGGGGTCTCCGAGGCACTGAAGCTTTCTTT.

V gene TRBV27 combines with J gene TRBJ2-7; TRBD2 is a possible D gene (5 bases). Germline CDR1 is MNHEY and CDR2 is SMNVEV (reference sequence). V gave up 2 bases and J gave up 4 bases, with 15 bases separating them. This CDR3 spans 15 amino acids. CDR3 sequence: CASSLVASSFYEQYF. DNA for the CDR3: TGTGCCAGCAGTTTAGTGGCTAGCAGTTTTTACGAGCAGTACTTC.

The chain has TRBV11-3 and TRBJ2-7; D remains unclear. The CDR3 spans 13 residues. Germline V gene sequence: CDR1 SGHNT, CDR2 YENEEA. Trimming took 3 bases from V and 6 from J, leaving 12 bases between them. The CDR3 nucleotides read TGTGCCAGCAGCTTCACCAGGTTGGGCGAGCAGTACTTC. Protein product: CASSFTRLGEQYF.

V and J are TRBV11-3 and TRBJ2-7; no clear D. CDR1 SGHNT and CDR2 YENEEA come from the germline V gene. V lost 1 base and J 6 bases, leaving 10 bases between the germline ends. This CDR3 is 13 amino acids long. This CDR3 is CASSLGVAAEQYF. CDR3 bases: TGTGCCAGCAGCTTAGGAGTCGCCGCCGAGCAGTACTTC. Full variable domain (remainder filled in from reference TRBV11-3 and TRBJ2-7): EAGVVQSPRYKIIEKKQPVAFWCNPISGHNTLYWYLQNLGQGPELLIRYENEEAVDDSQLPKDRFSAERLKGVDSTLKIQPAELGDSAVYLCASSLGVAAEQYFGPGTRLTVT.

The V and J genes are TRBV12-5 and TRBJ2-7, with D unclear. The germline gives CDR1 LGHNT, CDR2 FRNRAP. Trimming cost V 3 bases and J 2 bases, with 14 bases left between them. The CDR3 contains 15 residues. In DNA, the CDR3 is TGTGCTAGTGGTTTCGTCGGACCTAACCCCTACGAGCAGTACTTC. This gives the protein CASGFVGPNPYEQYF.

The V gene is TRBV11-3, the J gene TRBJ2-5; a weak D match, TRBD2 (6 bases). The ends were cut back, 4 bases at V and 5 bases at J, with 20 bases in the middle. The CDR3 extends over 16 amino acids. Germline CDR1 SGHNT, CDR2 YENEEA. This chain's CDR3 is CASSSTGLTSSETQYF. CDR3 in DNA: TGTGCCAGCAGCTCCACCGGACTTACTAGCTCGGAGACCCAGTACTTC.

The chain uses TRBV2 and TRBJ2-3; TRBD2 agrees at 9 bases. J was trimmed by 3 bases and V by 5 bases; bases with no gene match: 21. The germline gives CDR1 SNHLY, CDR2 FYNNEI. The CDR3 runs 20 residues. The CDR3 sequence: CASSLRLAASRWAPTDTQYF. The DNA for the CDR3 is TGTGCCAGCAGTCTCCGACTAGCGGCCAGCCGGTGGGCACCTACAGATACGCAGTATTTT.

This rearrangement joins TRBV7-6 to TRBJ2-3; D not resolved. CDR1 is SGHVS and CDR2 is FNYEAQ in the germline V gene. The CDR3 is 16 amino acids. V gave up 1 base and J gave up 6 bases, with 17 bases separating them. The CDR3 is CASSLGNPTKRDTQYF. The CDR3 DNA sequence: TGTGCCAGCAGCTTAGGGAACCCCACTAAGAGGGATACGCAGTATTTT.

The V call is TRBV29-1, the J call TRBJ2-5, with 10 nucleotides matching TRBD1. This CDR3 region has 13 residues. The germline CDR1 and CDR2 sequences are SQVTM and ANQGSEA. After removal of 6 bases from V and 4 bases from J, the junction contained 5 bases not matched to a gene. The CDR3 here is CSVLDRGRETQYF. The CDR3, as DNA: TGCAGCGTCCTTGACAGGGGGCGAGAGACCCAGTACTTC.

V and J are TRBV5-6 and TRBJ1-5, with a tentative D call TRBD1 (5 bases). Germline CDR1 SGHDT, CDR2 YYEEEE. With 0 bases removed from V and 6 bases from J, the gap between germline ends came to 16 bases. The CDR3 length is 16 residues. The CDR3 nucleotides are TGTGCCAGCAGCTTGGGGAGGACGGGGGTTGCTCAGCCCCAGCATTTT. This gives the protein CASSLGRTGVAQPQHF.

The chain combines TRBV28 with TRBJ2-3; D uncertain. The CDR3 spans 11 residues. The germline CDR1 and CDR2 sequences are MDHEN and SYDVKM. V lost 4 bases and J lost 3, with 2 bases in between. DNA of the CDR3: TGTGCCAGCAGTTATACAGATACGCAGTATTTT. Residues: CASSYTDTQYF.

The chain recombines TRBV5-1 with TRBJ2-1; D gene uncertain. Germline V CDR1 and CDR2: SGHRS, YFSETQ. Deletions cut 2 bases from V and 2 bases from J, with 11 bases between. The CDR3 has 15 residues. CDR3 amino acids: CASSFRAGPYNEQFF. CDR3 bases: TGCGCCAGCAGCTTTCGGGCAGGACCCTACAATGAGCAGTTCTTC.

The rearrangement uses TRBV7-9 and TRBJ2-3; unclear D gene. This CDR3 is built from 15 residues. Germline CDR1 is SEHNR and CDR2 is FQNEAQ (reference sequence). Trimming left V 1 base short and J 6 bases short, with 14 bases between. CDR3 nucleotides: TGTGCCAGCAGCTTAGATGGCGCCAGATCGGATACGCAGTATTTT. Translated: CASSLDGARSDTQYF.

This clone was observed once. This chain joins TRBV6-5 and TRBJ1-2; D perhaps matches TRBD1 (5 bases). CDR3 length equals 15 residues. The germline CDR1 and CDR2 sequences are MNHEY and SVGAGI. V was cut by 0 bases and J by 7 bases, with 15 bases left in between. CDR3 nucleotides: TGTGCCAGCAGTTACTCTTCTGGGGCAAAGGGTGGCTACACCTTC. Translating it yields CASSYSSGAKGGYTF.

This chain links TRBV4-1 with TRBJ2-3; D is unclear. Trimming stripped 1 base from V and 7 bases from J, with 9 bases between. The CDR3 is 13 residues long. CDR1 MGHRA and CDR2 YSYEKL come from the germline V gene. CDR3 sequence (DNA): TGCGCCAGCAGCCAAGTAATCAGATATACGCAGTATTTT. Amino acids: CASSQVIRYTQYF.

V gene TRBV11-2 combines with J gene TRBJ2-1; a weak D match, TRBD2 (6 bases). The CDR3 covers 14 residues. In germline, CDR1 is SGHAT, CDR2 FQNNGV. Trimming removed 2 bases at V and 7 bases at J, with 12 bases between. CDR3 sequence: CASSLIGGVNEQFF. CDR3 sequence (DNA): TGTGCCAGCAGCTTAATAGGAGGGGTGAATGAGCAGTTCTTC.

This chain uses TRBV28 with TRBJ2-1; 7 bases fit TRBD1. Germline V gene lookup returns CDR1 MDHEN and CDR2 SYDVKM. The ends lost 4 bases at V and 15 bases at J; junction bases unmatched: 15. The CDR3 runs 14 residues. CDR3: CASSYGQAGRVGFF. In DNA form, the CDR3 reads TGTGCCAGCAGTTACGGACAGGCCGGGCGGGTTGGGTTCTTC. The full variable domain, rest sourced from reference TRBV28 and TRBJ2-1, is DVKVTQSSRYLVKRTGEKVFLECVQDMDHENMFWYRQDPGLGLRLIYFSYDVKMKEKGDIPEGYSVSREKKERFSLILESASTNQTSMYLCASSYGQAGRVGFFGPGTRLTVL.

The genes are TRBV7-9 and TRBJ1-4; 8 nucleotides line up with TRBD1. Losses at the gene ends were 6 bases for V and 9 bases for J; bases not matched to a gene: 12. Germline V lookup: CDR1 SEHNR, CDR2 FQNEAQ (reference sequence). The CDR3 spans 15 residues. The CDR3 reads CASSQAGTGLQKLFF. The CDR3 DNA follows: TGTGCCAGCAGTCAGGCCGGGACAGGCTTACAAAAACTGTTTTTT.

The V and J genes are TRBV10-1 and TRBJ2-3; 12 bases fit TRBD2. The V segment lost 6 bases and the J segment 11 bases; nucleotides outside the gene matches: 15. The CDR3 covers 16 residues. CDR1 and CDR2 from the germline V gene are WNHNN and SYGVQD (reference sequence). The CDR3 region has the DNA TGCGCCAGCAGATATTACGGTCTAGCGGGAGGGCGTGGGCAGTATTTT. Protein product: CASRYYGLAGGRGQYF.

V gene TRBV28 combines with J gene TRBJ1-1; D is undetermined. Germline CDR1 and CDR2: MDHEN and SYDVKM. The CDR3 extends over 14 amino acids. Trimming stripped 6 bases from V and 4 bases from J, with 15 bases between. The CDR3 region is CASSRGVLSTEAFF. The CDR3 DNA follows: TGTGCCAGCAGCCGGGGAGTTTTGAGCACTGAAGCTTTCTTT.

The chain recombines TRBV30 with TRBJ2-5, with D perhaps being TRBD1 or TRBD2 (5 bases each). Trimming shortened V by 1 base and J by 5 bases, and 20 bases separated the two germline ends. Germline V gene sequence: CDR1 GTSNPN, CDR2 SVGIG (reference sequence). This CDR3 has 16 residues. DNA for the CDR3: TGTGCCTGGAGTGGTGGACGGGACCTTCAACAGGAGACCCAGTACTTC. Its translation: CAWSGGRDLQQETQYF.

The CDR3 protein is CASSAGLVEPQHF. The CDR3 DNA reads TGTGCCAGCAGCGCTGGACTGGTTGAGCCCCAGCATTTT. V gene TRBV9 combines with J gene TRBJ1-5; D is unclear. The V gene lost 3 bases and the J gene lost 8 bases, with 12 bases spanning the gap. This CDR3 is 13 amino acids long. Germline values: CDR1 SGDLS, CDR2 YYNGEE.

DNA for the CDR3: TGTGCCAGTAGTGTTACGGTTGGGCCCCAGCATTTT. Its translation: CASSVTVGPQHF. The rearrangement joins TRBV19 to TRBJ1-5; no clear D gene. Germline V gene sequence: CDR1 LNHDA, CDR2 SQIVND (reference sequence). Deletions cut 5 bases from V and 9 bases from J, with 11 bases between. This CDR3 has 12 amino acids.

V and J are TRBV7-9 and TRBJ2-6; the match to TRBD1 covers 8 bases. The V gene's germline CDR1 is SEHNR and CDR2 FQNEAQ (reference sequence). CDR3 length equals 16 residues. The J segment lost 2 bases and the V segment lost 5 bases, leaving 5 bases of the junction unmatched. The CDR3 DNA follows: TGTGCCAGCAGCCCGACGGACAGGGCTGGGGCCAACGTCCTGACTTTC. Amino acids: CASSPTDRAGANVLTF.